This TCR beta chain was identified in a study of identical twins. V was pared by 7 bases and J by 7 bases, with 12 bases of the junction left unmatched. Germline CDR1 reads MNHEY; CDR2 reads SVGAGI. The CDR3 covers 14 residues. Broader study findings: The same donors were not followed; conclusions instead depended on cross-sectional statistical analysis. There was more out-of-frame TCR alpha sharing in monozygotic twins than models estimated. Cord blood beta clonotypes present at high abundance carried fewer insertions; no such pattern appeared in memory repertoires.

Healthy Caucasians alone served as donors. One entry per CDR3 protein, called by TCRdb with MiXCR from the 5' RACE reads. The sample consists of nearly 650,000 distinct CDR3 sequences, about 7.6% of them appearing once. To note about this clonotype: Its target is not known.

Separately, the same data were catalogued under a study of yellow fever vaccine responses in identical twins.

The sample comprised PBMCs. The chain recombines TRBV6-5 with TRBJ2-7; 8 nucleotides line up with TRBD2. This TCR came from a woman aged 18-29 years in good health. The CDR3 DNA reads TGTGCCAGCATTAAAGGGACTAGTTCTCCGGAGCAGTACTTC. The encoded protein is CASIKGTSSPEQYF.